This is a list of T cell receptor beta chains from one sample in a study of blood T cell repertoires in COVID-19. Generated by immunoSEQ multiplex PCR, the TCRdb table keeps only in-frame clones and is missing some. The table has over 200,000 clones, over 80% seen once. Sequenced: peripheral blood. The receptors derive from a man aged 40-49 years with acute or convalescent COVID-19. Both conserved end residues are part of each CDR3. The D gene is left open where the match is weak. Clone sizes are given selectively: once, few, many, or a class where the clone is expanded.

v_gene,j_gene,abundance,d_gene,CDR3nt,CDR3aa
TRBV11-3,TRBJ2-1,NA,TRBD2,TGTGCCAGCAGCCGGGGACTAAACTCCTACAATGAGCAGTTCTTC,CASSRGLNSYNEQFF
TRBV19,TRBJ1-4,NA,NA,TGTGCCAGTAGTACCAGACAGGTGATTAATGAAAAACTGTTTTTT,CASSTRQVINEKLFF
TRBV5-1,TRBJ1-2,NA,TRBD1,TGCGCCAGCAGCGGAGGGACAGGGGGCTATGGCTACACCTTC,CASSGGTGGYGYTF
TRBV30,TRBJ2-1,NA,TRBD2,TGTGCCTGCCTGGGAGTCGGGAGGGTGACTGAGCAGTTCTTC,CACLGVGRVTEQFF
TRBV21-1,TRBJ1-5,NA,NA,TGTGCCAGCAGAGGACAGGTTAGCAATCAGCCCCAGCATTTT,CASRGQVSNQPQHF
TRBV5-6,TRBJ1-1,NA,TRBD1,TGTGCCAGCAGCTCAAGGACAGGGTGGTACACTGAAGCTTTCTTT,CASSSRTGWYTEAFF
TRBV5-3,TRBJ2-1,NA,TRBD2,TGTGCCAGAAGCTCGGGACTAGCGTTGTACAATGAGCAGTTCTTC,CARSSGLALYNEQFF
TRBV5-4,TRBJ1-1,NA,NA,TGTGCCAGCAGCTTGCCCTTCGGGGAAGTGACAATCACTGAAGCTTTCTTT,CASSLPFGEVTITEAFF
TRBV18,TRBJ1-1,NA,TRBD1,TGTGCCAGCTCACCGGACAGGGGGACAACTGAAGCTTTCTTT,CASSPDRGTTEAFF
TRBV12-3/TRBV12-4,TRBJ1-5,few,NA,TGTGCCAGCAGTTCACGGGATCAGCCCCAGCATTTT,CASSSRDQPQHF
TRBV3-1/TRBV3-2,TRBJ1-5,NA,NA,TGTGCCAGCAGTCGGACAGATAGCAATCAGCCCCAGCATTTT,CASSRTDSNQPQHF
TRBV5-4,TRBJ2-7,NA,NA,TGTGCCAGCAGCTTGGCCCAGCAGGGGCCTCTATACGAGCAGTACTTC,CASSLAQQGPLYEQYF
TRBV21-1,TRBJ1-5,NA,NA,TGTGCCAGCAGCAGCAGGCCGGACAGATTTAATCAGCCCCAGCATTTT,CASSSRPDRFNQPQHF
TRBV28,TRBJ1-3,once,NA,TGTGCCAGCAGTTTGGCGGCCCGAAACACCATATATTTT,CASSLAARNTIYF
TRBV3-1/TRBV3-2,TRBJ1-1,NA,NA,TGTGCCAGCAGCCCACGCAGTAAGGGGAAGAACACTGAAGCTTTCTTT,CASSPRSKGKNTEAFF
TRBV2,TRBJ2-1,once,NA,TGTGCCAGCAGTGAAAACAGGGTGGTTGAGCAGTTCTTC,CASSENRVVEQFF
TRBV6-2/TRBV6-3,TRBJ1-2,NA,TRBD1,TGTGCCAGCAGTTACTCTGGGACAGGGGGATCGGTTTATGGCTACACCTTC,CASSYSGTGGSVYGYTF
TRBV18,TRBJ1-1,NA,TRBD1,TGTGCCAGCTCACCGTCAAACAGGGGGCAGAGGACTGAAGCTTTCTTT,CASSPSNRGQRTEAFF
TRBV4-1,TRBJ2-5,NA,TRBD2,TGCGCCAGCAGCCACGTAGCGGGAGAGCATGAGACCCAGTACTTC,CASSHVAGEHETQYF
TRBV25-1,TRBJ1-1,NA,NA,TGTGCCAGCAGTGACCAAGACAGGCCGGGTACTGAAGCTTTCTTT,CASSDQDRPGTEAFF
TRBV19,TRBJ1-2,NA,TRBD1,TGTGCCAGTAGTATATGGACAGGGGGAGTTGAGGATGGCTACACCTTC,CASSIWTGGVEDGYTF
TRBV5-3,TRBJ2-7,NA,TRBD2,TGTGCCAGAAGCTTGGTGGTAGCGGGGGATGTGTGCGGCTACGAGCAGTACTTC,CARSLVVAGDVCGYEQYF
TRBV4-2,TRBJ2-2,many,NA,TGTGCCAGCAGCCAAGACAGGGCCACCGGGGAGCTGTTTTTT,CASSQDRATGELFF
TRBV24-1,TRBJ1-4,NA,TRBD1,TGTGCCACCAGTGATAACGGGACAGGGAGTCTTCCCGCAACTAATGAAAAACTGTTTTTT,CATSDNGTGSLPATNEKLFF
TRBV1,TRBJ2-2,NA,NA,TGCACCAGCAGCCTTTCCCAGATTCCGAACACCGGGGAGCTGTTTTTT,CTSSLSQIPNTGELFF
TRBV3-1/TRBV3-2,TRBJ1-2,once,NA,TGTGCCAGCAGCCTTCAAAGTTCCGGGAATTTCTATGGCTACACCTTC,CASSLQSSGNFYGYTF
TRBV11-2,TRBJ2-7,few,NA,TGTGCCAGCAGCCGCGACAGGAACTACGAGCAGTACTTC,CASSRDRNYEQYF
TRBV7-9,TRBJ2-2,NA,TRBD1,TGTGCCAGCAGCGACAGGGTAGGCGCCGGGGAGCTGTTTTTT,CASSDRVGAGELFF
TRBV3-1/TRBV3-2,TRBJ2-5,NA,NA,TGTGCCAGCAGCCAAGAGCAAGCGGGTCAAGAGACCCAGTACTTC,CASSQEQAGQETQYF
TRBV5-1,TRBJ2-7,once,NA,TGCGCCAGCAGTCCACAGGCAACCTACGAGCAGTACTTC,CASSPQATYEQYF
TRBV7-9,TRBJ2-2,NA,NA,TGTGCCAGCAGCTCGATCCCACTAAGGGGCTCTAACACCGGGGAGCTGTTTTTT,CASSSIPLRGSNTGELFF
TRBV19,TRBJ2-2,NA,NA,TGTGCCAGTAAACAGGGCCCGAACACCGGGGAGCTGTTTTTT,CASKQGPNTGELFF
TRBV30,TRBJ1-2,few,NA,TGTGCCTGGAGTCGCCAGAACTATGGCTACACCTTC,CAWSRQNYGYTF
TRBV6-5,TRBJ2-2,once,NA,TGTGCCAGCAGTTACTCCGCCCTGGCGGACACCGGGGAGCTGTTTTTT,CASSYSALADTGELFF
TRBV10-3,TRBJ2-1,few,TRBD2,TGTGCCATCAGTTCGGGACTAGCGGACAATGAGCAGTTCTTC,CAISSGLADNEQFF
TRBV20-1,TRBJ2-1,NA,NA,TGCAGTGCTAGTGTAAATAGAGGGAGAGCGAATTTCTTC,CSASVNRGRANFF
TRBV7-6,TRBJ2-3,NA,TRBD2,TGTGCCAGCAGCCCGACCCTTGGGAGGGCAGATACGCAGTATTTT,CASSPTLGRADTQYF
TRBV5-6,TRBJ2-3,NA,NA,TGTGCCAGCAGCTTGGGACTTCCTAGCACAGATACGCAGTATTTT,CASSLGLPSTDTQYF
TRBV5-1,TRBJ2-3,NA,TRBD2,TGCGCCAGCAGCTTGGAGCGGGAGGGGGATACGCAGTATTTT,CASSLEREGDTQYF
TRBV6-5,TRBJ2-5,NA,TRBD1,TGTGCCAGCACCAGACTGAGGGGGCAGGGAGAGACCCAGTACTTC,CASTRLRGQGETQYF
TRBV7-8,TRBJ1-2,NA,NA,TGTGCCAGCAGCTCCGTGAGAGGGTTAGGCTACACCTTC,CASSSVRGLGYTF
TRBV5-5,TRBJ2-3,NA,TRBD2,TGTGCCAGCAGTTCACTAGCGGGCTTCACAGATACGCAGTATTTT,CASSSLAGFTDTQYF
TRBV7-8,TRBJ1-6,NA,TRBD1,TGTGCCAGCAGCTCCCGTCCGTCGGACAGGGTTTCCTCACCCCTCCACTTT,CASSSRPSDRVSSPLHF
TRBV28,TRBJ1-2,NA,NA,TGTGCCAGCAGTTTAGGGGGCCGCCGATTTAACTATGGCTACACCTTC,CASSLGGRRFNYGYTF
TRBV7-6,TRBJ2-5,NA,NA,TGTGCCAGCAGCTTAAACGGGGGTAGACAAGAGACCCAGTACTTC,CASSLNGGRQETQYF
TRBV24-1,TRBJ1-1,NA,TRBD1,TGTGCCACCAGTGACTACAGGGGCGCGAACACTGAAGCTTTCTTT,CATSDYRGANTEAFF
TRBV5-1,TRBJ1-2,NA,NA,TGCGCCAGCAGCCCCGACGGGGGGAGCGGCTACACCTTC,CASSPDGGSGYTF
TRBV5-6,TRBJ1-5,NA,NA,TGTGCCAGCAGCTTGGGTACAATTAGCAATCAGCCCCAGCATTTT,CASSLGTISNQPQHF
TRBV19,TRBJ2-3,NA,TRBD2,TGTGCCAGTAGTCCGGGACTAGCGGGGACAGATACGCAGTATTTT,CASSPGLAGTDTQYF
TRBV7-9,TRBJ1-4,NA,TRBD1,TGTGCCAGCAGCTTGGCAGGGGGCCATGAAAAACTGTTTTTT,CASSLAGGHEKLFF
TRBV18,TRBJ1-1,NA,TRBD1,TGTGCCAGCTCATCGGGACAGGGGGCTTCCCCGAACACTGAAGCTTTCTTT,CASSSGQGASPNTEAFF
TRBV5-8,TRBJ1-2,once,NA,TGTGCCAGCAGCTTGACGGGATCCTACACCTTC,CASSLTGSYTF
TRBV27,TRBJ2-1,NA,TRBD2,TGTGCCAGCAGTTTATTAGCGGGAACTGAGCAGTTCTTC,CASSLLAGTEQFF
TRBV25-1,TRBJ1-4,NA,NA,TGTGCCAGCAGTGTAGGACTCCGGGGTGAAAAACTGTTTTTT,CASSVGLRGEKLFF
TRBV7-8,TRBJ1-5,NA,TRBD1,TGTGCCAGCAGCTACTTGACAGGGAGAGTCGGTCAGCCCCAGCATTTT,CASSYLTGRVGQPQHF
TRBV5-4,TRBJ2-7,many,NA,TGTGCCAGCAGCTTGACTAGCTACGGATCCTACGAGCAGTACTTC,CASSLTSYGSYEQYF
TRBV29-1,TRBJ1-1,NA,TRBD1,TGCAGCGCTTTATGGGACAGGGATACTGAAGCTTTCTTT,CSALWDRDTEAFF